This T cell receptor (beta chain) was recorded in a study of cytomegalovirus exposure and HLA in healthy donors. Whole-study context: Assignment to the Caucasian-associated ancestry cluster applied to around 82% of the approximately 370 genotyped donors.

Everyone who donated was a healthy bone marrow donor. Broader study findings: In a later analysis, around 18,000 TCR beta sequences were associated with HLA alleles at 0.05 false discovery rate. In a later analysis, TCR beta V- and J-gene trimming was associated with a missense DCLRE1C variant.

With V trimmed by 3 bases and J by 5 bases, 13 bases remained unmatched. This CDR3 region has 16 residues. Germline V gene sequence: CDR1 LNHNV, CDR2 YYDKDF (reference sequence). Use of 60 Vbeta and 13 Jbeta primers characterized the PCR. This table comes from immunoSEQ multiplex PCR, and its TCRdb copy is limited to in-frame clones, with some not included. This table holds over 130,000 clones, 79% found once. On this clone: Its specificity is not known.

The TCR comes from a man aged 50 or older in good health and CMV-seropositive. Input material: PBMCs. The chain joins TRBV15 to TRBJ2-7; 7 bases are shared with TRBD2. The CDR3 coding sequence is TGTGCCACCAGCAGCGGCTATAGCGGGCCCGGCGACGAGCAGTACTTC. As protein: CATSSGYSGPGDEQYF.